What follows are 20 T cell receptor beta chains derived from one specimen sequenced in a study of cytomegalovirus exposure and HLA in healthy donors. In the PCR, 60 Vbeta and 13 Jbeta primers were used. Data came from immunoSEQ multiplex PCR; TCRdb stores just in-frame clones and leaves some out. In the table there are 200,000 or so clones, 65% to 85% of which are singletons. Sequencing used PBMCs. The origin of the receptors is a young man in good health and CMV-seronegative.

This clone was observed a few times. CDR3 sequence (DNA): TGCGCCAGCAGCTTGGAGACAGGGATAGGTGAAGCTTTCTTT. Amino acids: CASSLETGIGEAFF. The gene calls are TRBV5-1 and TRBJ1-1; TRBD1 agrees at 7 bases. V gave up 0 bases and J gave up 7 bases; unmatched junction bases: 6. The CDR3 has 14 amino acids. Looked up from germline, CDR1 is SGHRS and CDR2 is YFSETQ.

This chain links TRBV4-2 with TRBJ2-5; D is perhaps TRBD1 (5 bases). The DNA end favors TRBJ2-7, so the J call may be wrong. The CDR3 covers 14 residues. The germline V gene encodes CDR1 LGHNA and CDR2 YNFKEQ. CDR3 sequence reads: CASSQDPSTVEQYF. In DNA, the CDR3 is TGTGCCAGCAGCCAAGATCCTTCGACAGTCGAGCAGTACTTC.

This chain uses TRBV11-2 with TRBJ1-1, with D perhaps matching TRBD1 (5 bases). Germline CDR1 reads SGHAT; CDR2 reads FQNNGV. V was shortened by 1 base and J by 4 bases, with 7 bases between the two germline ends. The CDR3 is 13 amino acids. The CDR3 DNA is TGTGCCAGCAGCTTAGGGGGCCTCACTGAAGCTTTCTTT. This sequence encodes CASSLGGLTEAFF.

This sequence joins TRBV27 and TRBJ2-2; TRBD1 matches at 9 bases. V was pared by 3 bases and J by 2 bases, with 7 bases of the junction left unmatched. This CDR3 spans 17 amino acids. Looked up from germline, CDR1 is MNHEY and CDR2 is SMNVEV (reference sequence). CDR3 sequence (DNA): TGTGCCAGCAGTTTGTTAGGGACAGGGAAAAACACCGGGGAGCTGTTTTTT. This codes for CASSLLGTGKNTGELFF.

In DNA, the CDR3 is TGTGCCAGCAGCCCTACTAGCGGAGGGGGTTACGAGCAGTACTTC. Protein: CASSPTSGGGYEQYF. The rearrangement links TRBV5-4 to TRBJ2-7, with 8 bases matching TRBD2. The CDR3 sequence is 15 residues long. Trimming cost V 4 bases and J 4 bases; bases outside gene matches: 10. Per the germline V gene, CDR1 is SGHNT and CDR2 is YYREEE (reference sequence).

The genes are TRBV15 and TRBJ1-6, with 7 bases identical to TRBD1. This CDR3 is 21 amino acids long. Per germline, CDR1 LNHNV and CDR2 YYDKDF (reference sequence). V shed 0 bases and J 5 bases; nucleotides not matched to a gene: 19. The CDR3 DNA reads TGTGCCACCAGCAGAGATCGCCCTACTAACAGGGGTAATGGGCATAATTCACCCCTCCACTTT. Amino acid sequence: CATSRDRPTNRGNGHNSPLHF.

CDR3 sequence (DNA): TGTGCCAGCGCGAAGGCGGTGGGAGACAGGGAAGAGACCCAGTACTTC. Amino acids: CASAKAVGDREETQYF. The V and J genes are TRBV9 and TRBJ2-5, with 7 positions matching TRBD1. The CDR3 is made up of 16 amino acids. Trimming at V came to 7 bases and at J to 3 bases, leaving 15 bases not matched to a gene. CDR1 is SGDLS and CDR2 is YYNGEE in the germline V gene.

The J gene is TRBJ2-7, the V gene TRBV2, with 7 bases that match TRBD1. Germline CDR1 is SNHLY and CDR2 is FYNNEI. Trimming took 8 bases from V and 3 from J; bases not matched to a gene: 4. The CDR3 runs to 12 residues. The CDR3 bases are TGTGCCAGCCGTGGGACAGACTACGAGCAGTACTTC. Residues: CASRGTDYEQYF.

V usage is TRBV5-4 and J usage is TRBJ1-6; 9 nucleotides line up with TRBD1. The CDR3 runs to 15 residues. Germline V gives CDR1 SGHNT, CDR2 YYREEE (reference sequence). With 4 bases clipped from V and 7 bases from J, the junction kept 6 bases outside the gene matches. The CDR3 DNA sequence: TGTGCCAGCAGCCTCCGGGACAGGGTGAATTCACCCCTCCACTTT. Its protein product is CASSLRDRVNSPLHF. The variable domain in full, with the rest retrieved from reference TRBV5-4 and TRBJ1-6, is ETGVTQSPTHLIKTRGQQVTLRCSSQSGHNTVSWYQQALGQGPQFIFQYYREEENGRGNFPPRFSGLQFPNYSSELNVNALELDDSALYLCASSLRDRVNSPLHFGNGTRLTVT.

The rearrangement links TRBV5-4 to TRBJ2-1, with TRBD2 matching 7 bases. This CDR3 has 16 residues. The V segment lost 2 bases and the J segment 0 bases; nucleotides outside the gene matches: 5. Germline assignment: CDR1 SGHNT and CDR2 YYREEE (reference sequence). CDR3 DNA: TGTGCCAGCAGCTTACCCTCTAGCGGCTCCTACAATGAGCAGTTCTTC. Amino acids: CASSLPSSGSYNEQFF.

The rearrangement links TRBV19 to TRBJ1-5; no definite D call. CDR1 and CDR2 (germline): LNHDA, SQIVND (reference sequence). Trimming left V 7 bases short and J 0 bases short, with 10 bases between. This CDR3 has 14 residues. CDR3 DNA sequence: TGTGCCAGTATGGGCCGTTATAGCAATCAGCCCCAGCATTTT. The encoded protein is CASMGRYSNQPQHF.

The chain recombines TRBV19 with TRBJ1-2; weak D call: TRBD1 (6 bases). The length of the CDR3 is 15 residues. Germline V gene lookup returns CDR1 LNHDA and CDR2 SQIVND (reference sequence). Trimming shortened V by 3 bases and J by 0 bases, and 11 bases separated the two germline ends. The CDR3 DNA sequence: TGTGCCAGTAGTATTTCAGGGACAACTAACTATGGCTACACCTTC. Translating gives CASSISGTTNYGYTF.

The gene calls are TRBV6-1 and TRBJ2-7; 7 bases match TRBD1. Germline CDR1 is MNHNS and CDR2 is SASEGT. This CDR3 has 15 amino acids. Unmatched junction bases numbered 6, after V lost 2 bases and J lost 2 bases. CDR3 region: CASSERAGGPYEQYF. The CDR3 region has the DNA TGTGCCAGCAGTGAAAGGGCAGGGGGACCCTACGAGCAGTACTTC.

This chain joins TRBV27 and TRBJ1-6; tentatively, D is TRBD1 (6 bases). Germline CDR1 is MNHEY and CDR2 is SMNVEV (reference sequence). This CDR3 comprises 20 residues. V lost 5 bases to trimming and J lost 0 bases, with 23 bases between them. CDR3 in DNA: TGTGCCAGCAGTCCATACACCCCTACAGGGTGGAGCTCCTATAATTCACCCCTCCACTTT. It encodes CASSPYTPTGWSSYNSPLHF.

The chain combines TRBV4-2 with TRBJ2-3; 7 bases are a match to TRBD2. V was pared by 2 bases and J by 5 bases, with 13 bases of the junction left unmatched. From germline, CDR1 is LGHNA and CDR2 YNFKEQ. The CDR3 runs 17 residues. CDR3 in DNA: TGTGCCAGCAGCCAACCCCCTAGCGGAGGGGCAATAGATACGCAGTATTTT. Its translation: CASSQPPSGGAIDTQYF.

This chain connects TRBV28 to TRBJ1-6; tentatively, D is TRBD1 (6 bases). CDR1 is MDHEN and CDR2 is SYDVKM in the germline V gene. V was cut by 3 bases and J by 11 bases, with 17 bases left in between. The CDR3 loop spans 15 amino acids. In DNA form, the CDR3 reads TGTGCCAGCAGTTTGTCTGAACAGGGAGCCGCACCCCTCCACTTT. Its translation is CASSLSEQGAAPLHF.

This chain links TRBV9 with TRBJ2-7, with unresolved D. In germline, CDR1 is SGDLS, CDR2 YYNGEE. V gave up 4 bases and J gave up 0 bases, with 5 bases separating them. This CDR3 is built from 12 residues. CDR3 region: CASSIVSYEQYF. The CDR3 bases are TGTGCCAGCAGCATCGTCTCCTACGAGCAGTACTTC.

The V gene is TRBV7-8, the J gene TRBJ2-1, with 7 bases aligning to TRBD2. Germline trimming cut 2 bases from V and 7 bases from J; bases unmatched to any gene: 8. The germline CDR1 and CDR2 sequences are SGHVS and FQNEAQ. There are 15 residues in the CDR3. The CDR3 coding sequence is TGTGCCAGCAGCTTATTGATAGCGGGTCCTAATGAGCAGTTCTTC. It specifies CASSLLIAGPNEQFF.

V gene TRBV5-1 combines with J gene TRBJ2-2; TRBD1 might be the D (6 bases). CDR3 length equals 18 residues. CDR1 SGHRS and CDR2 YFSETQ come from the germline V gene. V lost 3 bases, J lost 1 base, and 19 bases lay in between. The CDR3 nucleotides read TGCGCCAGCAGCTCCCCTCGGGGCAGGGGAGAGAACACCGGGGAGCTGTTTTTT. Translating gives CASSSPRGRGENTGELFF.

The rearrangement links TRBV13 to TRBJ1-2, with 8 bases aligning to TRBD1. J was trimmed by 2 bases and V by 0 bases; bases with no gene match: 5. The germline V gene encodes CDR1 PRHDT and CDR2 FYEKMQ (reference sequence). This CDR3 contains 16 residues. CDR3 protein: CASSLGAGGMNYGYTF. CDR3 nucleotide sequence: TGTGCCAGCAGCTTAGGCGCAGGGGGCATGAACTATGGCTACACCTTC.